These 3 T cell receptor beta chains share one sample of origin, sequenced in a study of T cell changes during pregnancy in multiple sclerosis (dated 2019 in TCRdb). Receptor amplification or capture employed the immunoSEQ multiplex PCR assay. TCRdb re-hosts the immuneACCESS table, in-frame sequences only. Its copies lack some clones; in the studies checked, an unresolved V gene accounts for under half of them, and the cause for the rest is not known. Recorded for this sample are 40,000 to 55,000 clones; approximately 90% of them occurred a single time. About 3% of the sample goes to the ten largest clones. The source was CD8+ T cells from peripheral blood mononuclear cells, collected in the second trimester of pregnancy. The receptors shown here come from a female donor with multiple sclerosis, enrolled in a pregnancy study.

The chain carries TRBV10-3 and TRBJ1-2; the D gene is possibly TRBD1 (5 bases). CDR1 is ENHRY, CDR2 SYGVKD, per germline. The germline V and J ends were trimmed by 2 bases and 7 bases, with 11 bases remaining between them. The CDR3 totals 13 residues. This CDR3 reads CAISEDRASGYTF. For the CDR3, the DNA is TGTGCCATCAGTGAGGACAGAGCTTCTGGCTACACCTTC.

CDR3 protein: CASSLVGGQFNEQFF. CDR3 sequence (DNA): TGTGCCAGCAGTTTAGTGGGGGGGCAATTCAATGAGCAGTTCTTC. This chain uses TRBV25-1 with TRBJ2-1; TRBD2 is a possible D gene (7 bases). The CDR3 is made up of 15 amino acids. Germline V gives CDR1 MGHDK, CDR2 SYGVNS. V lost 5 bases to trimming and J lost 6 bases, with 17 bases between them. The variable domain in full, completed from reference TRBV25-1 and TRBJ2-1, reads EADIYQTPRYLVIGTGKKITLECSQTMGHDKMYWYQQDPGMELHLIHYSYGVNSTEKGDLSSESTVSRIRTEHFPLTLESARPSHTSQYLCASSLVGGQFNEQFFGPGTRLTVL.

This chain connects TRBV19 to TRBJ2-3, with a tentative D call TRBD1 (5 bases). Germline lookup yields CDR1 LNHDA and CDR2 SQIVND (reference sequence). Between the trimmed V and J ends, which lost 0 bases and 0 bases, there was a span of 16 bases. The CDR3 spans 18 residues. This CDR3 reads CASSIDIWGFASTDTQYF. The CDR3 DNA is TGTGCCAGTAGTATAGACATATGGGGCTTTGCTAGCACAGATACGCAGTATTTT.